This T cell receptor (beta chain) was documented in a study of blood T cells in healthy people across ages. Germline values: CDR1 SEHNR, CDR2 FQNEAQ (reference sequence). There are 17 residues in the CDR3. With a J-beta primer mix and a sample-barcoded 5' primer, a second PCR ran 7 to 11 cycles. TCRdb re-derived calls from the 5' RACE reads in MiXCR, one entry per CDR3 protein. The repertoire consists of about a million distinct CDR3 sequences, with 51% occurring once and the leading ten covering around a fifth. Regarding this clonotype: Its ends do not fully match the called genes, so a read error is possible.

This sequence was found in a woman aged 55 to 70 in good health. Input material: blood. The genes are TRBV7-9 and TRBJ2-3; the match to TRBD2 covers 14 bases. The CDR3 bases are TGTGCCGGCAGCCAAGGGGGGACTAGCGGGAGCGGAGGAACGCAGTATTTT. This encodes CAGSQGGTSGSGGTQYF.